This entry concerns a single TCR beta chain. The antigen is unknown. The data were obtained in a study of T cells in localized non-small cell lung cancer. Using immunoSEQ multiplex PCR, the repertoire was profiled, and TCRdb retains in-frame clones only, with some absent. The sample holds 100,000 to 150,000 clones, around 89% seen once. Broader study findings: Adjacent uninvolved lung tissue had the highest T cell clonality, exceeding tumor. Multi-region tumor sequencing was not done, so intratumor heterogeneity could not be excluded. Within adjacent lung there appeared a median around 57 of the top 100 tumor clones. An association was observed between higher blood T cell density and longer overall survival.

In germline, CDR1 is MNHEY, CDR2 SMNVEV (reference sequence). Trimming at V came to 0 bases and at J to 4 bases, leaving 4 bases not matched to a gene. The CDR3 runs 15 residues. The TCR originated in a female donor older than 55 with stage I lung adenocarcinoma. The rearrangement joins TRBV27 to TRBJ2-7; 9 positions agree with TRBD1. The sequencing used peripheral blood, collected before any cancer treatment. CDR3 region: CASSLSPGQGYEQYF. The CDR3 nucleotides read TGTGCCAGCAGTTTATCCCCGGGACAGGGATACGAGCAGTACTTC.